This passage covers 24 T cell receptor beta chains from one sample sequenced in a study of immune heterogeneity within non-small cell lung tumors. With 32 V and 13 J primers, multiplex PCR amplified the TCR beta CDR3. Using its own MiXCR run on the multiplex PCR reads, TCRdb lists one record per CDR3 protein. The data contain about 10,000 distinct CDR3 sequences, about 26% of them singletons. Per sample, around 0.65 ug of bulk tumor genomic DNA was the template used. During surgery, each primary tumor gave multiple biopsies spaced as far apart as possible. Enrolled individuals presented with untreated, newly diagnosed non-small cell lung cancer and received curative surgery. The sample comprised lung tumor tissue. These receptors all stem from a woman aged 50 to 60 with non-small cell lung cancer.

On this clonotype itself: Possible read error: a much larger clone is one base away. CDR3 DNA: TGTGCCAGCAGTGAATTGGGCGAGGTGGGCTACACCTTC. Protein sequence: CASSELGEVGYTF. The V call is TRBV6-1, the J call TRBJ1-2, with unresolved D. CDR3 length equals 13 residues. Trimming shortened V by 2 bases and J by 8 bases, and 12 bases separated the two germline ends. Germline loops: CDR1 MNHNS, CDR2 SASEGT.

The rearrangement links TRBV19 to TRBJ1-5, with D perhaps matching TRBD1 (6 bases). Germline assignment: CDR1 LNHDA and CDR2 SQIVND (reference sequence). The V gene lost 5 bases and the J gene lost 7 bases, with 18 bases spanning the gap. The CDR3 runs 15 residues. CDR3 coding DNA: TGTGCCAGTAGTGTCAGACAGGAGTCTTGGCAGCCCCAGCATTTT. It is translated as CASSVRQESWQPQHF.

This clonotype was seen at least ten times. The chain uses TRBV6-1 and TRBJ2-1; D is undetermined. V lost 6 bases and J 6 bases, leaving 12 bases between the germline ends. This CDR3 contains 13 residues. Germline V gene data show CDR1 as MNHNS and CDR2 as SASEGT. The CDR3 coding sequence is TGTGCCAGCAGGGTAGGGATGAGCAATGAGCAGTTCTTC. Translating gives CASRVGMSNEQFF.

In regard to this clonotype: Possible read error: a much larger clone is one base away. The genes are TRBV27 and TRBJ1-4; D call uncertain. This CDR3 is 15 amino acids long. Germline V gene lookup returns CDR1 MNHEY and CDR2 SMNVEV (reference sequence). Written as DNA, the CDR3 is TGTGCCAACAGTTTATCCCCGGGCTCTGGTGAAAAACTGTTTTTT. Translating gives CANSLSPGSGEKLFF.

About this clonotype itself: This may be a read error, as it is one base from a much larger clone. The V gene is TRBV11-3, the J gene TRBJ2-2; D gene unclear. Germline lookup yields CDR1 SGHNT and CDR2 YENEEA. This CDR3 contains 12 residues. The CDR3 protein is CAGSPYVGELFF. Here the CDR3 DNA reads TGTGCCGGCAGTCCCTACGTCGGGGAGCTGTTTTTT.

By its share, this clonotype is medium-sized. The chain uses TRBV20-1 and TRBJ2-7, with D unclear. Trimming pared 6 bases from V and 0 bases from J, leaving 9 bases between. CDR1 and CDR2 (germline): DFQATT, SNEGSKA (reference sequence). The length of the CDR3 is 12 residues. The CDR3 DNA reads as TGCAGTGCCAGGACGGGCTCCTACGAGCAGTACTTC. Encoded protein: CSARTGSYEQYF.

The chain recombines TRBV6-1 with TRBJ2-1; D uncertain. This CDR3 spans 12 amino acids. From germline, CDR1 is MNHNS and CDR2 SASEGT. V lost 5 bases and J lost 8, with 10 bases in between. CDR3 protein: CASSQSGDEQFF. In nucleotides, the CDR3 is TGTGCCAGCAGTCAATCAGGTGATGAGCAGTTCTTC.

About this clonotype: A much larger clonotype is one base distant, so this may be a read error. This chain uses TRBV19 with TRBJ2-3, with D possibly being TRBD2 (6 bases). Germline lookup yields CDR1 LNHDA and CDR2 SQIVND (reference sequence). The CDR3 has 14 amino acids. CDR3 sequence (DNA): TGTACCAGTAGTCCCAGGACTAAAGCAGATACGCAGTATTTT. Protein sequence: CTSSPRTKADTQYF.

Turning to this clonotype: Being one base from a much bigger clone, this may be a read error. The chain links TRBV5-1 to TRBJ2-1; D is perhaps TRBD2 (6 bases). Germline V gene sequence: CDR1 SGHRS, CDR2 YFSETQ. This CDR3 is 13 amino acids long. CDR3 amino acids: CVSSLGLYNEQFF. For the CDR3, the DNA is TGCGTCAGCAGCTTGGGACTCTACAATGAGCAGTTCTTC.

V and J are TRBV28 and TRBJ2-7, with a possible D match to TRBD2 (6 bases). V gave up 6 bases and J gave up 2 bases, with 14 bases separating them. The CDR3 covers 14 residues. From germline, CDR1 is MDHEN and CDR2 SYDVKM. DNA for the CDR3: TGTGCCAGCAGGGAGCGGGCAAGTCCCTACGAGCAGTACTTC. Translated, it gives CASRERASPYEQYF. The variable domain in full, completed from reference TRBV28 and TRBJ2-7, reads DVKVTQSSRYLVKRTGEKVFLECVQDMDHENMFWYRQDPGLGLRLIYFSYDVKMKEKGDIPEGYSVSREKKERFSLILESASTNQTSMYLCASRERASPYEQYFGPGTRLTVT.

This clonotype is termed medium-sized. The chain joins TRBV28 to TRBJ2-7; TRBD1 matches at 9 bases. Germline-derived CDR1 and CDR2 are MDHEN and SYDVKM. V lost 6 bases, J lost 0 bases, and 3 bases stayed unmatched. The CDR3 runs 14 residues. The CDR3 region has the DNA TGTGCCAGCAGCCAGGGACAGGGCTCCTACGAGCAGTACTTC. Its protein product is CASSQGQGSYEQYF.

This sequence joins TRBV5-1 and TRBJ1-5; TRBD1 is a possible D gene (6 bases). The germline V gene encodes CDR1 SGHRS and CDR2 YFSETQ. The CDR3 contains 13 residues. V was clipped by 0 bases and J by 7 bases, with 8 bases between them. The CDR3 sequence is CASSLARGQPQHF. The CDR3 nucleotides read TGCGCCAGCAGCTTGGCCAGGGGCCAGCCCCAGCATTTT. Supplemented by reference TRBV5-1 and TRBJ1-5, the full variable domain reads KAGVTQTPRYLIKTRGQQVTLSCSPISGHRSVSWYQQTPGQGLQFLFEYFSETQRNKGNFPGRFSGRQFSNSRSEMNVSTLELGDSALYLCASSLARGQPQHFGDGTRLSIL.

The rearrangement links TRBV19 to TRBJ1-1, with D unresolved. The germline CDR1 and CDR2 sequences are LNHDA and SQIVND (reference sequence). The CDR3 loop spans 14 amino acids. The V end lost 3 bases, the J end lost 4 bases, and 12 bases lay between the germline ends. CDR3 amino acids: CASSMFGEATEAFF. For the CDR3, the DNA is TGTGCCAGTAGTATGTTTGGTGAGGCCACTGAAGCTTTCTTT.

In regard to this clonotype: A much bigger clone sits one base away, suggesting this may be a read error. This chain links TRBV7-6 with TRBJ1-6, with a weak D call TRBD1 (6 bases). Germline assignment: CDR1 SGHVS and CDR2 FNYEAQ. This CDR3 region has 15 residues. The CDR3, as DNA: TGTGCCAGCAGCGCCCTAACAGGGTCTAATTCACCCCCCCACTTT. This translates into CASSALTGSNSPPHF.

The chain couples TRBV5-8 to TRBJ2-2, with D possibly matching TRBD1 (6 bases). This CDR3 region has 15 residues. V was clipped by 1 base and J by 4 bases, with 11 bases between them. In germline, CDR1 is SGHTS, CDR2 YDEGEE. The DNA for the CDR3 is TGTGCCAGCAGCTTGACAGGGCGAGGCACCGGGGAGCTGTTTTTT. Its protein is CASSLTGRGTGELFF.

Relative to its sample, this clonotype is medium-sized. This chain joins TRBV5-1 and TRBJ2-1, with 8 bases identical to TRBD2. The CDR3 loop spans 13 amino acids. V was pared by 4 bases and J by 7 bases, with 4 bases of the junction left unmatched. Germline loops: CDR1 SGHRS, CDR2 YFSETQ. The CDR3 is CASSGTSGNEQFF. The CDR3 nucleotides are TGCGCCAGCAGCGGTACTAGCGGTAATGAGCAGTTCTTC.

The table lists this clonotype with a few counts. The rearrangement links TRBV2 to TRBJ2-2; a possible D gene is TRBD1 (5 bases). V lost 6 bases, J lost 6 bases, and 11 bases lay in between. In germline, CDR1 is SNHLY, CDR2 FYNNEI. The CDR3 extends over 13 amino acids. This CDR3 is CASRQGEAGELFF. CDR3 bases: TGTGCCAGCAGGCAGGGTGAAGCCGGGGAGCTGTTTTTT. The variable domain in full, completed from reference TRBV2 and TRBJ2-2, reads EPEVTQTPSHQVTQMGQEVILRCVPISNHLYFYWYRQILGQKVEFLVSFYNNEISEKSEIFDDQFSVERPDGSNFTLKIRSTKLEDSAMYFCASRQGEAGELFFGEGSRLTVL.

In its sample, this clonotype ranks as medium-sized (0.01 to 0.1%). This rearrangement joins TRBV7-2 to TRBJ2-1, with 7 bases fitting TRBD2. The CDR3 totals 15 residues. Germline-derived CDR1 and CDR2 are SGHTA and FQGNSA. The V gene end was trimmed by 4 bases and the J gene end by 4 bases; junction bases not matched to a gene: 7. CDR3 sequence reads: CASSSTGTTYNEQFF. Here the CDR3 DNA reads TGTGCCAGCAGCTCAACCGGGACTACTTACAATGAGCAGTTCTTC.

This clonotype came up a few times. This may be a read error, as it is one base from a much larger clone. The chain carries TRBV12-3 or TRBV12-4 and TRBJ1-5; tentatively, D is TRBD1 (5 bases). This CDR3 region has 13 residues. The chain's CDR3 is CASILLQDQPQHF. CDR3 in DNA: TGTGCCAGCATTTTACTACAGGATCAGCCCCAGCATTTT.

For this clonotype: A much larger clone differs from this one at a single base, so this may be a read error. The CDR3 loop is CASSPPPGLRGGFNCGYTF. The CDR3 DNA follows: TGTGCCAGCAGCCCCCCCCCGGGGTTACGAGGGGGATTTAACTGTGGCTACACCTTC. This sequence joins TRBV3-1 and TRBJ1-2; weak D call: TRBD1 (6 bases). The CDR3 contains 19 residues. Germline V gene sequence: CDR1 LGHDT, CDR2 YNNKEL (reference sequence).

Comments on this clonotype: Since a much larger clone is just one base distant, this may be a read error. The gene calls are TRBV12-3 or TRBV12-4 and TRBJ2-7; 7 bases align to TRBD1. The CDR3 consists of 13 residues. CDR3 nucleotide sequence: TGTGCCGGCAGTCCAAGGGGGCTGGGGGAGCAGTACTTC. It yields the protein CAGSPRGLGEQYF.

The table lists this clonotype with many counts. The genes are TRBV11-3 and TRBJ1-4, with D possibly matching TRBD1 (6 bases). V dropped 1 base and J dropped 5 bases, with 11 bases sitting between them. This CDR3 has 15 residues. Germline assignment: CDR1 SGHNT and CDR2 YENEEA. The CDR3 region has the DNA TGTGCCAGCAGCTTAGGGGCGGGGGCGAATGAAAAACTGTTTTTT. Its protein is CASSLGAGANEKLFF.

The genes are TRBV2 and TRBJ2-3; TRBD2 is a possible D gene (5 bases). Germline CDR1 and CDR2: SNHLY and FYNNEI. This CDR3 region has 17 residues. Trimming removed 0 bases from V and 2 bases from J, with 15 bases in between. Here the CDR3 DNA reads TGTGCCAGCAGTGAAGCCGCACCGGGGTCTTACACAGATACGCAGTATTTT. Its protein product is CASSEAAPGSYTDTQYF. Together with reference TRBV2 and TRBJ2-3, the CDR3 gives the full variable domain: EPEVTQTPSHQVTQMGQEVILRCVPISNHLYFYWYRQILGQKVEFLVSFYNNEISEKSEIFDDQFSVERPDGSNFTLKIRSTKLEDSAMYFCASSEAAPGSYTDTQYFGPGTRLTVL.

This chain connects TRBV4-1 to TRBJ2-7; 9 bases fit TRBD1. Trimming at V came to 1 base and at J to 4 bases, leaving 5 bases not matched to a gene. Germline V gene lookup returns CDR1 MGHRA and CDR2 YSYEKL. This CDR3 spans 15 amino acids. The CDR3 coding sequence is TGCGCCAGCAGCCAAGGGACAGGGGAGGAGTACGAGCAGTACTTC. Its protein is CASSQGTGEEYEQYF.